This T cell receptor beta chain was documented in a study of T cells in Graves' hyperthyroidism and ophthalmopathy. Newly diagnosed hyperthyroidism patients aged 18 to 65 years had disease lasting under 2 months. The CDR3 has 14 amino acids. V was shortened by 3 bases and J by 6 bases, with 18 bases between the two germline ends. The V gene's germline CDR1 is DFQATT and CDR2 SNEGSKA (reference sequence). This clonotype was detected many times. Amplified TCR beta CDR3 regions came from RNA transcripts. When the TCR CDR3 underwent first-round RT-PCR, the HTBI primer set was used. TCRdb fed the multiplex PCR reads into MiXCR, producing one record per CDR3 protein. The data hold some 300,000 distinct CDR3 sequences, with 10% to 15% observed a single time.

V gene TRBV20-1 combines with J gene TRBJ2-7, with D possibly being TRBD1 (5 bases). The specimen sequenced was blood. The TCR was taken from a woman younger than 45 with Graves' hyperthyroidism that later progressed to Graves' ophthalmopathy. Here the CDR3 reads CSARYQTVASEQYF. CDR3 nucleotides: TGCAGTGCTAGGTATCAGACAGTTGCCTCCGAGCAGTACTTC.